Each of the 29 T cell receptor beta chains below was sequenced from the same sample in a study of blood T cell repertoires in COVID-19. Only in-frame clones appear in the TCRdb table, and some are missing; sequencing was by immunoSEQ multiplex PCR. The table lists about 110,000 clones, over 60% of them singletons. Source material: peripheral blood. Receptor source: a man between 65 and 85 years old with acute or convalescent COVID-19.

The chain joins TRBV5-1 to TRBJ2-7, with 7 nucleotides matching TRBD1. This CDR3 is built from 14 residues. In germline, CDR1 is SGHRS, CDR2 YFSETQ. Trimming removed 2 bases from V and 3 bases from J; junction bases left unmatched: 5. In DNA form, the CDR3 reads TGCGCCAGCAGCTTAACAGGGGAGATCTACGAGCAGTACTTC. The encoded protein is CASSLTGEIYEQYF.

V usage is TRBV6-1 and J usage is TRBJ1-1; D unclear. The CDR3 runs 14 residues. Deletions cut 2 bases from V and 1 base from J, with 8 bases between. Germline CDR1 and CDR2: MNHNS and SASEGT. The CDR3 here is CASSESGENTEAFF. Written as DNA, the CDR3 is TGTGCCAGCAGTGAAAGTGGAGAGAACACTGAAGCTTTCTTT.

The chain uses TRBV5-1 and TRBJ1-1; TRBD1 aligns across 7 bases. J gave up 3 bases and V 0 bases, and 5 bases lay outside the gene matches. The CDR3 is 15 amino acids. The germline gives CDR1 SGHRS, CDR2 YFSETQ. CDR3 loop: CASSLEPQGDTEAFF. CDR3 sequence (DNA): TGCGCCAGCAGCTTGGAACCTCAGGGGGACACTGAAGCTTTCTTT. Full variable domain (remainder filled in from reference TRBV5-1 and TRBJ1-1): KAGVTQTPRYLIKTRGQQVTLSCSPISGHRSVSWYQQTPGQGLQFLFEYFSETQRNKGNFPGRFSGRQFSNSRSEMNVSTLELGDSALYLCASSLEPQGDTEAFFGQGTRLTVV.

V usage is TRBV19 and J usage is TRBJ1-2, with TRBD1 matching 9 bases. CDR1 and CDR2 (germline): LNHDA, SQIVND (reference sequence). The V and J ends lost 5 bases and 4 bases, in that order; junction bases with no gene match: 11. The CDR3 runs to 16 residues. The CDR3 DNA is TGTGCCAGTAGTTCCGGACAGGGGCGACCTCCCTATGGCTACACCTTC. It codes for CASSSGQGRPPYGYTF.

This clone was detected a few times. The chain carries TRBV29-1 and TRBJ1-2; possibly TRBD1 for D (6 bases). This CDR3 spans 15 amino acids. V lost 5 bases and J lost 7, with 23 bases in between. Germline CDR1 is SQVTM and CDR2 is ANQGSEA. CDR3 residues: CSVSQGTPSTSGYTF. In nucleotides, the CDR3 is TGCAGCGTTTCTCAGGGGACACCGTCTACTAGTGGCTACACCTTC.

This chain links TRBV29-1 with TRBJ1-4, with no clear D. Trimming cost V 5 bases and J 2 bases, with 12 bases left between them. The CDR3 loop spans 14 amino acids. Germline V gives CDR1 SQVTM, CDR2 ANQGSEA. CDR3 sequence reads: CSVRAGLTNEKLFF. CDR3 DNA sequence: TGCAGCGTTCGAGCGGGGTTGACTAATGAAAAACTGTTTTTT.

The CDR3, as DNA: TGTGCCAGCTCACCACCGTCCCGGGAGACCCAGTACTTC. Protein sequence: CASSPPSRETQYF. V and J are TRBV18 and TRBJ2-5, with no clear D. Trimming stripped 0 bases from V and 5 bases from J, with 7 bases between. Germline CDR1 KGHSH, CDR2 LQKENI. The CDR3 spans 13 residues.

This clone was recorded once. The V gene is TRBV6-2 or TRBV6-3, the J gene TRBJ2-7, with TRBD2 as a possible D gene (5 bases). The germline V and J ends were trimmed by 6 bases and 4 bases, with 13 bases remaining between them. Germline lookup yields CDR1 MNHEY and CDR2 SVGEGT. This CDR3 spans 13 amino acids. DNA for the CDR3: TGTGCCAGCAGCACGCCGGAGGTATACGAGCAGTACTTC. Its translation is CASSTPEVYEQYF.

This rearrangement joins TRBV27 to TRBJ1-6; maybe TRBD1 (5 bases). This CDR3 contains 15 residues. Trimming cost V 2 bases and J 3 bases, with 8 bases left between them. From germline, CDR1 is MNHEY and CDR2 SMNVEV (reference sequence). CDR3 coding DNA: TGTGCCAGCAGTTTACAAGGACACTATAATTCACCCCTCCACTTT. It yields the protein CASSLQGHYNSPLHF.

V usage is TRBV7-9 and J usage is TRBJ1-2; TRBD1 aligns across 11 bases. The CDR3 is 14 residues long. The J segment lost 2 bases and the V segment lost 5 bases, leaving 1 base of the junction unmatched. Per the germline V gene, CDR1 is SEHNR and CDR2 is FQNEAQ (reference sequence). CDR3 nucleotide sequence: TGTGCCAGCAGCCGGACAGGGGGCAACTATGGCTACACCTTC. Its protein product is CASSRTGGNYGYTF. Drawing the rest from reference TRBV7-9 and TRBJ1-2, the complete variable domain is DTGVSQNPRHKITKRGQNVTFRCDPISEHNRLYWYRQTLGQGPEFLTYFQNEAQLEKSRLLSDRFSAERPKGSFSTLEIQRTEQGDSAMYLCASSRTGGNYGYTFGSGTRLTVV.

The rearrangement uses TRBV6-2 or TRBV6-3 and TRBJ2-1; D remains unclear. The CDR3 is 12 residues long. Trimming stripped 4 bases from V and 4 bases from J, with 5 bases between. Germline V gene data show CDR1 as MNHEY and CDR2 as SVGEGT. CDR3 nucleotides: TGTGCCAGCAGTTTTCAATACAATGAGCAGTTCTTC. The encoded protein is CASSFQYNEQFF.

Regarding this clone: Other DNA sequences in the same sample also yield this CDR3. J is TRBJ1-1 and V is TRBV3-1 (or the pseudogene TRBV3-2), with 9 nucleotides matching TRBD1. The CDR3 has 14 residues. Germline V gene lookup returns CDR1 LGHDT and CDR2 YNNKEL (reference sequence). V was clipped by 5 bases and J by 4 bases; unmatched bases: 5. The CDR3 DNA reads TGTGCCAGCAGCTGGGGACAGGGACGCACTGAAGCTTTCTTT. Its protein is CASSWGQGRTEAFF.

This clone was found a few times. The V call is TRBV27, the J call TRBJ1-6; 11 bases agree with TRBD1. Germline lookup yields CDR1 MNHEY and CDR2 SMNVEV (reference sequence). V was pared by 4 bases and J by 0 bases, with 8 bases of the junction left unmatched. The CDR3 is 19 amino acids. The CDR3 is CASSSRTGGAGSYNSPLHF. The CDR3 DNA follows: TGTGCCAGCAGTTCCCGGACAGGGGGCGCAGGCTCCTATAATTCACCCCTCCACTTT.

The rearrangement uses TRBV2 and TRBJ1-5; a weak D match, TRBD1 (5 bases). Trimming pared 4 bases from V and 0 bases from J, leaving 10 bases between. The CDR3 is 15 amino acids. CDR1 and CDR2 from the germline V gene are SNHLY and FYNNEI. Written as DNA, the CDR3 is TGTGCCAGCAGTGTGGGGGGGTATAGCAATCAGCCCCAGCATTTT. Its translation: CASSVGGYSNQPQHF.

The chain is built from TRBV27 and TRBJ2-7; 8 positions match TRBD1. The ends lost 8 bases at V and 3 bases at J; junction bases unmatched: 12. The CDR3 consists of 15 residues. From germline, CDR1 is MNHEY and CDR2 SMNVEV (reference sequence). The chain's CDR3 is CASAYRDRIFYEQYF. The CDR3 bases are TGTGCCAGCGCCTACCGGGACAGGATCTTCTACGAGCAGTACTTC.

This chain connects TRBV6-6 to TRBJ1-1, with D perhaps TRBD1 (5 bases). The CDR3 sequence is 15 residues long. CDR1 is MNHNY and CDR2 is SVGAGI in the germline V gene (reference sequence). V shed 7 bases and J shed 2 bases, with 17 bases lying between them. CDR3 loop: CASTPGGGSNTEAFF. The CDR3 nucleotides read TGTGCCAGCACCCCCGGGGGAGGATCTAACACTGAAGCTTTCTTT.

The gene calls are TRBV5-6 and TRBJ2-7; the match to TRBD2 covers 7 bases. The CDR3 is made up of 15 amino acids. Germline V gene data show CDR1 as SGHDT and CDR2 as YYEEEE. V gave up 4 bases and J gave up 0 bases; unmatched junction bases: 7. This chain's CDR3 is CASSRGLQSSYEQYF. The CDR3, as DNA: TGTGCCAGCAGCCGGGGACTACAAAGCTCCTACGAGCAGTACTTC.

This chain connects TRBV19 to TRBJ1-1; no clear D. Germline CDR1 LNHDA, CDR2 SQIVND (reference sequence). The CDR3 runs 13 residues. V lost 3 bases to trimming and J lost 1 base, with 6 bases between them. Written as DNA, the CDR3 is TGTGCCAGTAGTATTTCGGGGAACACTGAAGCTTTCTTT. This gives the protein CASSISGNTEAFF.

The chain joins TRBV6-5 to TRBJ1-2; TRBD1 matches at 9 bases. The CDR3 is made up of 15 amino acids. Unmatched junction bases numbered 1, after V lost 2 bases and J lost 0 bases. Germline CDR1 and CDR2: MNHEY and SVGAGI. The CDR3 nucleotides are TGTGCCAGCAGTTACGGGACAGGGACTAACTATGGCTACACCTTC. The encoded protein is CASSYGTGTNYGYTF.

This chain uses TRBV6-6 with TRBJ1-2, with 8 nucleotides matching TRBD1. CDR1 is MNHNY, CDR2 SVGAGI, per germline (reference sequence). With 6 bases clipped from V and 5 bases from J, the junction kept 8 bases outside the gene matches. The CDR3 sequence is 14 residues long. The CDR3: CASRDQGAWYGYTF. Here the CDR3 DNA reads TGTGCCAGCAGGGACCAGGGGGCCTGGTATGGCTACACCTTC.

The rearrangement joins TRBV11-2 to TRBJ2-2; unclear D gene. Between the trimmed V and J ends, which lost 2 bases and 5 bases, there was a span of 9 bases. CDR1 and CDR2 from the germline V gene are SGHAT and FQNNGV. The CDR3 runs to 14 residues. CDR3 nucleotides: TGTGCCAGCAGCTTAAGGCAGGAAACCGGGGAGCTGTTTTTT. Translated: CASSLRQETGELFF.

The V and J genes are TRBV6-5 and TRBJ2-1, with D unclear. CDR1 MNHEY and CDR2 SVGAGI come from the germline V gene. V was cut by 0 bases and J by 13 bases, with 16 bases left in between. The CDR3 runs 14 residues. The CDR3 protein is CASSYSIESGSQFF. In DNA, the CDR3 is TGTGCCAGCAGTTACTCGATAGAGTCGGGTTCACAGTTCTTC.

This clone was counted a few times. V is TRBV29-1 and J is TRBJ2-1; TRBD1 matches 8 bases. The CDR3 spans 18 residues. Germline values: CDR1 SQVTM, CDR2 ANQGSEA. J was trimmed by 7 bases and V by 4 bases; bases with no gene match: 21. Here the CDR3 DNA reads TGCAGCGTTGGGGTCCACCCCACAGGGGGAAAAGCAGGAAATGAGCAGTTCTTC. The encoded protein is CSVGVHPTGGKAGNEQFF.

This chain joins TRBV11-2 and TRBJ1-2, with unresolved D. Germline CDR1 is SGHAT and CDR2 is FQNNGV. The V and J ends lost 1 base and 3 bases respectively, with 9 bases between them. The length of the CDR3 is 14 residues. CDR3 DNA: TGTGCCAGCAGCTTAGCAAGCGGGGACTATGGCTACACCTTC. It specifies CASSLASGDYGYTF.

V usage is TRBV2 and J usage is TRBJ1-1; TRBD1 agrees at 7 bases. V lost 6 bases, J lost 7 bases, and 8 bases stayed unmatched. The CDR3 extends over 13 amino acids. Germline loops: CDR1 SNHLY, CDR2 FYNNEI. CDR3 in amino acids: CASSGDRDSEAFF. The CDR3 DNA reads as TGTGCCAGCAGCGGCGACCGGGACAGTGAAGCTTTCTTT.

The chain joins TRBV7-6 to TRBJ2-3; 12 nucleotides align to TRBD2. CDR1 SGHVS and CDR2 FNYEAQ come from the germline V gene. Unmatched junction bases numbered 3, after V lost 5 bases and J lost 0 bases. This CDR3 is 16 amino acids long. CDR3 sequence: CASSQLAGGSTDTQYF. The CDR3 region has the DNA TGTGCCAGCAGCCAACTAGCGGGGGGCAGCACAGATACGCAGTATTTT. The whole variable domain, remainder taken from reference TRBV7-6 and TRBJ2-3, is GAGVSQSPRYKVTKRGQDVALRCDPISGHVSLYWYRQALGQGPEFLTYFNYEAQQDKSGLPNDRFSAERPEGSISTLTIQRTEQRDSAMYRCASSQLAGGSTDTQYFGPGTRLTVL.

This rearrangement joins TRBV3-1 (or the pseudogene TRBV3-2) to TRBJ1-1; 9 bases align to TRBD1. Trimming removed 5 bases from V and 3 bases from J; junction bases left unmatched: 10. There are 16 residues in the CDR3. Germline V gene lookup returns CDR1 LGHDT and CDR2 YNNKEL (reference sequence). The DNA for the CDR3 is TGTGCCAGCAGCACTCTAGACCGGGACAGGGACACTGAAGCTTTCTTT. Translation: CASSTLDRDRDTEAFF.

This rearrangement joins TRBV9 to TRBJ2-2; TRBD2 might be the D (5 bases). The CDR3 has 15 residues. The germline V gene encodes CDR1 SGDLS and CDR2 YYNGEE. Trimming left V 4 bases short and J 2 bases short, with 12 bases between. CDR3 protein: CASSPRRGNTGELFF. The CDR3 DNA is TGTGCCAGCAGCCCCCGACGGGGTAACACCGGGGAGCTGTTTTTT.

This rearrangement joins TRBV6-5 to TRBJ2-7; 7 positions match TRBD2. Germline V gives CDR1 MNHEY, CDR2 SVGAGI. Trimming removed 6 bases from V and 1 base from J; junction bases left unmatched: 9. This CDR3 has 15 residues. The CDR3 sequence is CASRTLSGASYEQYF. The DNA of the CDR3 is TGTGCCAGCAGGACACTAAGCGGGGCATCCTACGAGCAGTACTTC.